The 10 T cell receptor beta chains below were found in one sample sequenced in a study of CD8+CD57+ T cells in acquired aplastic anemia. TCR beta VDJ combinations and CDR3 sequences were profiled from genomic DNA. From the reads, TCRdb called clonotypes with MiXCR, one entry per CDR3 protein. The sample holds approximately 220,000 distinct CDR3 sequences; around 50% are singletons and the top ten take approximately 20%. Patients who underwent sequencing had shown CD8+CD57+ cell expansion by flow cytometry. The sequencing sample was made of sorted CD4+, CD8+, or CD8+CD57+ T cells (not recorded which) from PBMCs. The receptors were gathered from a human donor with aplastic anemia.

This clonotype was counted ten times or more. The chain joins TRBV20-1 to TRBJ2-7; 10 bases agree with TRBD2. V gave up 6 bases and J gave up 7 bases; unmatched junction bases: 12. This CDR3 is 14 amino acids long. The germline V gene has CDR1 DFQATT and CDR2 SNEGSKA (reference sequence). CDR3 loop: CSAHGGSGGGEQYF. The CDR3 bases are TGCAGTGCCCACGGGGGCAGCGGGGGGGGGGAGCAGTACTTC.

This clonotype was counted ten times or more. The chain uses TRBV20-1 and TRBJ1-5; 8 bases line up with TRBD1. Germline V gene data show CDR1 as DFQATT and CDR2 as SNEGSKA (reference sequence). Unmatched junction bases numbered 15, after V lost 3 bases and J lost 2 bases. CDR3 size: 18 residues. This CDR3 is CSASKTGGPGRGNQPQHF. CDR3 coding DNA: TGCAGTGCTAGTAAAACAGGGGGGCCAGGGAGAGGCAATCAGCCCCAGCATTTT.

A few counts support this clonotype. The CDR3 region is CAWSVQTGGRNTIYF. The CDR3 DNA is TGTGCCTGGAGTGTACAGACAGGGGGCCGAAACACCATATATTTT. This chain connects TRBV30 to TRBJ1-3; 10 bases fit TRBD1. CDR1 GTSNPN and CDR2 SVGIG come from the germline V gene (reference sequence). This CDR3 has 15 amino acids. V trimming: 0 bases; J trimming: 5 bases; junction bases outside the gene matches: 4.

This clonotype has a count of ten or more. This chain uses TRBV9 with TRBJ2-3; 10 bases align to TRBD2. Unmatched junction bases numbered 3, after V lost 0 bases and J lost 5 bases. This CDR3 contains 15 residues. Germline CDR1 reads SGDLS; CDR2 reads YYNGEE. The CDR3 coding sequence is TGTGCCAGCAGCGTAGTTAGCGGGGGGATAGATACGCAGTATTTT. Encoded protein: CASSVVSGGIDTQYF.

As regards this clonotype: A much larger clone sits a single nucleotide away, making a read error possible. The genes are TRBV11-3 and TRBJ1-2, with D possibly TRBD1 on 5 matching bases. Trimming left V 5 bases short and J 4 bases short, with 17 bases between. The CDR3 extends over 15 amino acids. Germline V gives CDR1 SGHNT, CDR2 YENEEA. The CDR3 here is CASSQDRGSIYGYTF. The CDR3 region has the DNA TGTGCCAGCAGCCAAGATCGGGGGTCAATCTATGGCTACACCTTC.

This clonotype has a count of ten or more. V gene TRBV5-1 combines with J gene TRBJ2-3, with 11 nucleotides matching TRBD1. With V trimmed by 4 bases and J by 0 bases, 10 bases remained unmatched. Germline CDR1 and CDR2: SGHRS and YFSETQ. CDR3 length: 18 amino acids. CDR3 sequence reads: CASSQRDRGRGSTDTQYF. The CDR3 DNA sequence: TGCGCCAGCAGCCAACGGGACAGGGGGAGGGGTAGCACAGATACGCAGTATTTT.

The V gene is TRBV29-1, the J gene TRBJ2-5; a possible D gene is TRBD2 (6 bases). V was trimmed by 3 bases and J by 9 bases, leaving 14 bases between them. Looked up from germline, CDR1 is SQVTM and CDR2 is ANQGSEA. This CDR3 is built from 12 residues. CDR3: CSVDWGLSPQYF. The CDR3 nucleotides read TGCAGCGTTGATTGGGGACTGTCTCCCCAGTACTTC. Full variable domain (rest looked up from reference TRBV29-1 and TRBJ2-5): SAVISQKPSRDICQRGTSLTIQCQVDSQVTMMFWYRQQPGQSLTLIATANQGSEATYESGFVIDKFPISRPNLTFSTLTVSNMSPEDSSIYLCSVDWGLSPQYFGPGTRLLVL.

The rearrangement uses TRBV5-5 and TRBJ2-2; D call uncertain. CDR1 is SGHKS, CDR2 YYEKEE, per germline (reference sequence). The CDR3 is 16 residues long. V was cut by 4 bases and J by 4 bases, with 17 bases left in between. This CDR3 is CASSLGPSPSTGELFF. The CDR3 DNA reads TGTGCCAGCAGCCTCGGGCCCAGCCCTTCCACCGGGGAGCTGTTTTTT.

This clonotype has ten or more counts. The chain combines TRBV20-1 with TRBJ2-3; D gene unclear. Germline CDR1 DFQATT, CDR2 SNEGSKA (reference sequence). This CDR3 contains 13 residues. V lost 0 bases and J 8 bases, leaving 12 bases between the germline ends. CDR3 nucleotides: TGCAGTGCTAGAGATCCTACCCTGGGTACGCAGTATTTT. Translation: CSARDPTLGTQYF.

This clonotype was counted a few times. Possible read error: a much larger clone is one base away. This chain joins TRBV20-1 and TRBJ2-5; D perhaps matches TRBD1 (5 bases). The CDR3 is made up of 16 amino acids. V was trimmed by 4 bases and J by 4 bases, leaving 22 bases between them. CDR1 and CDR2 (germline): DFQATT, SNEGSKA (reference sequence). The DNA of the CDR3 is TGCAGTGCTAAAAACGTTCTGGACATTAAGATAGAGACCCAGTACTTC. This gives the protein CSAKNVLDIKIETQYF.